This paragraph reports one T cell receptor (beta chain). This entry belongs to a study of blood T cell repertoires in COVID-19. Whole-study context: T cells, B-cell-depleted T cells, or PBMCs supplied cDNA or gDNA.

Participant age was about 18 to 89 years, and participants resided in roughly 25 US areas. The germline CDR1 and CDR2 sequences are SNHLY and FYNNEI. CDR3 length: 15 residues. After removal of 6 bases from V and 5 bases from J, the junction contained 9 bases not matched to a gene. Authors' methods: Amplification from reference gene primers served as the basis for estimated nucleated cell counts. Using immunoSEQ multiplex PCR, the repertoire was profiled, and TCRdb retains in-frame clones only, with some absent. V, J and clone size are those of that table, while D and trimming were read from the DNA. The sample records a few hundred thousand clones, roughly 90% being singletons.

The chain has TRBV2 and TRBJ1-5; 8 positions agree with TRBD1. This receptor was identified in a woman aged 30 to 39 who had been exposed to COVID-19. Sequencing was carried out using PBMCs or T cells enriched from blood (not recorded which). DNA of the CDR3: TGTGCCAGCAGAGACCGGACAGGGATGGATCAGCCCCAGCATTTT. Translated, it gives CASRDRTGMDQPQHF.